The clone carrying this T cell receptor beta chain occurred a few times. Its antigen is still unknown. The sample is drawn from a study of regulatory T cells in long-lasting Graves disease. The CDR3 consists of 15 residues. Trimming stripped 9 bases from V and 7 bases from J, with 25 bases between. Germline CDR1 SGHNT, CDR2 YENEEA. Time point of the sample: newly diagnosed GD, antithyroid drugs for less than 3 months. RNA isolated from PBMCs was used to make the TCR library. The study, taken as a whole, reports: Persistent disease preferred TRBV28, TRBJ1-2 and TRBJ2-5; new disease, TRBV20-1 and TRBJ2-1.

CDR3-region Arm-PCR and iRepertoire HTBI primers produced the TCR beta libraries. Via MiXCR, TCRdb re-called the multiplex PCR reads, giving one row per CDR3 protein. The table shows hundreds of thousands of distinct CDR3 sequences, with about 15% occurring only once. These records were also assigned to another study, of T cells in Graves' hyperthyroidism and ophthalmopathy. That study reports: The study left out patients who had uncontrolled infection, other autoimmune disease, pregnancy or lactation. A 13 V-J model separated ophthalmopathy from stable hyperthyroidism. Onset of ophthalmopathy came a median approximately 6 months after the model predicted it.

The genes are TRBV11-3 and TRBJ2-7, with a tentative D call TRBD1 (6 bases). The TCR originated in a woman aged 35-65 years with Graves disease. Sequencing used peripheral blood mononuclear cells (PBMCs), obtained at new diagnosis, from a patient treated with antithyroid drugs. Here the CDR3 reads CASRGPGTPDWEQYF. The CDR3 DNA reads as TGTGCCAGTCGGGGTCCCGGGACACCCGACTGGGAGCAGTACTTC.